These 18 T cell receptor beta chains originate from one sample sequenced in a study of T cell repertoires in cytomegalovirus infection. TCRdb re-analysed the reads in MiXCR, keeping a single row per CDR3 protein. The sample shows some 270,000 distinct CDR3 sequences, roughly 21% of them seen only once. Which antigens these TCRs recognize remains unknown. The sample was cultured PBMCs, taken from culture after CMV antigen stimulation. Receptors were obtained from a human donor in good health (CMV status not recorded). Some clones in this sample may be carry-over from other donors' samples.

V is TRBV19 and J is TRBJ2-2, with 10 bases aligning to TRBD2. This CDR3 is built from 15 residues. V was pared by 6 bases and J by 4 bases, with 5 bases of the junction left unmatched. Looked up from germline, CDR1 is LNHDA and CDR2 is SQIVND (reference sequence). This CDR3 reads CASRRLAGGTGELFF. CDR3 DNA sequence: TGTGCCAGTAGACGATTAGCGGGAGGCACCGGGGAGCTGTTTTTT.

In this sample, this clonotype turned up a few times. The V call is TRBV7-2, the J call TRBJ2-7; D remains unclear. Germline V gene lookup returns CDR1 SGHTA and CDR2 FQGNSA. Trimming removed 4 bases at V and 6 bases at J, with 16 bases between. The length of the CDR3 is 14 residues. The CDR3, as DNA: TGTGCCAGCAGCTCTCGAGTTTCCCCCGGCGAGCAGTACGTC. Translated: CASSSRVSPGEQYV.

J is TRBJ2-6 and V is TRBV28; D may match TRBD1 or TRBD2 (5 bases each). Deletions cut 4 bases from V and 4 bases from J, with 11 bases between. The CDR3 extends over 15 amino acids. Germline assignment: CDR1 MDHEN and CDR2 SYDVKM. CDR3 in amino acids: CASSSGLRGANVLTF. In nucleotides, the CDR3 is TGTGCCAGCAGTTCGGGGCTGCGAGGGGCCAACGTCCTGACTTTC.

This clonotype was seen repeatedly, ten times or more. This chain links TRBV7-2 with TRBJ2-7; D possibly uses TRBD1 or TRBD2 (6 bases each). The CDR3 consists of 14 residues. The germline V and J ends were trimmed by 7 bases and 7 bases, with 20 bases remaining between them. In germline, CDR1 is SGHTA, CDR2 FQGNSA. The CDR3 loop reads CASTLQDGGREQYF. For the CDR3, the DNA is TGTGCCAGCACCCTCCAGGATGGGGGGCGGGAGCAGTACTTC.

This clonotype was counted only a few times. V gene TRBV7-9 combines with J gene TRBJ2-1; possible D gene TRBD1, 5 bases. Germline V CDR1 and CDR2: SEHNR, FQNEAQ (reference sequence). The germline V and J ends were trimmed by 4 bases and 6 bases, with 7 bases remaining between them. The CDR3 runs to 12 residues. The CDR3 sequence: CASSSRANEQFF. The CDR3 DNA reads TGTGCCAGCAGCTCCAGGGCCAATGAGCAGTTCTTC.

A few counts support this clonotype. The chain recombines TRBV19 with TRBJ1-5; D remains ambiguous. The CDR3 length is 14 residues. With 3 bases removed from V and 6 bases from J, the gap between germline ends came to 12 bases. Germline CDR1 and CDR2: LNHDA and SQIVND (reference sequence). CDR3: CASSMTQKVQPQHF. CDR3 DNA: TGTGCCAGTAGTATGACGCAGAAGGTTCAGCCCCAGCATTTT.

This clonotype was seen many times. The chain combines TRBV7-2 with TRBJ1-5; 8 bases agree with TRBD1. The CDR3 runs to 17 residues. After removal of 5 bases from V and 7 bases from J, the junction contained 16 bases not matched to a gene. The V gene's germline CDR1 is SGHTA and CDR2 FQGNSA. The CDR3 here is CASSLEPPGQGHQPQHF. The CDR3 DNA is TGTGCCAGCAGCCTCGAACCTCCTGGACAGGGACACCAGCCCCAGCATTTT.

This clonotype was observed many times. CDR3 sequence (DNA): TGTGCCAGCAGCAGTAGGGGATTAGCGGGAGGGCATGAGCAGTTCTTC. Translated: CASSSRGLAGGHEQFF. The genes are TRBV7-8 and TRBJ2-1; 11 bases map to TRBD2. With 5 bases clipped from V and 8 bases from J, the junction kept 11 bases outside the gene matches. Per the germline V gene, CDR1 is SGHVS and CDR2 is FQNEAQ. This CDR3 spans 16 amino acids.

This sequence joins TRBV2 and TRBJ2-6; unclear D gene. The CDR3 covers 14 residues. Trimming took 6 bases from V and 0 from J, leaving 6 bases between them. The germline CDR1 and CDR2 sequences are SNHLY and FYNNEI. The CDR3 DNA is TGTGCCAGCAGGAAAATCTCTGGGGCCAACGTCCTGACTTTC. Encoded protein: CASRKISGANVLTF.

V is TRBV4-3 and J is TRBJ2-2, with 7 bases aligning to TRBD2. The ends lost 1 base at V and 5 bases at J; junction bases unmatched: 7. Germline V gene lookup returns CDR1 LGHNA and CDR2 YSLEER. The CDR3 has 16 amino acids. This CDR3 is CASSQAAAGVTGELFF. The CDR3 DNA follows: TGCGCCAGCAGCCAAGCTGCCGCGGGAGTGACCGGGGAGCTGTTTTTT.

The V call is TRBV6-2 or TRBV6-3, the J call TRBJ2-7, with D tentatively TRBD1 or TRBD2 (5 bases each). Trimming removed 5 bases at V and 5 bases at J, with 16 bases between. Germline V lookup: CDR1 MNHEY, CDR2 SVGEGT. The CDR3 contains 14 residues. The CDR3 region has the DNA TGTGCCAGCAGTCAGGGACCCAGCGTCCACGAGCAGTACTTC. Its translation: CASSQGPSVHEQYF.

The chain is built from TRBV27 and TRBJ1-1, with 7 bases that match TRBD1. V dropped 6 bases and J dropped 8; count of bases not matched to a gene: 12. The CDR3 totals 14 residues. Germline lookup yields CDR1 MNHEY and CDR2 SMNVEV (reference sequence). CDR3 loop: CASSPGLPGQEAFF. For the CDR3, the DNA is TGTGCCAGCAGCCCGGGGCTCCCGGGACAGGAAGCTTTCTTT.

The V gene is TRBV12-3 or TRBV12-4, the J gene TRBJ1-5, with a possible D match to TRBD1 (6 bases). Trimming removed 2 bases at V and 4 bases at J, with 15 bases between. This CDR3 has 16 residues. CDR3 DNA sequence: TGTGCCAGCAGTTTACGAAGGGCAGGGGAAAATCAGCCCCAGCATTTT. Its translation: CASSLRRAGENQPQHF.

This clonotype has more than one count but fewer than ten. J is TRBJ2-5 and V is TRBV28; no clear D. V was cut by 10 bases and J by 1 base, with 13 bases left in between. From germline, CDR1 is MDHEN and CDR2 SYDVKM. The CDR3 has 13 amino acids. DNA of the CDR3: TGTGCCACCACGAAGGGCTTCCAAGAGACCCAGTACTTC. Amino acid sequence: CATTKGFQETQYF.

This clonotype occurred many times. V gene TRBV11-3 combines with J gene TRBJ2-7; maybe TRBD1 (5 bases). Germline CDR1 is SGHNT and CDR2 is YENEEA. The CDR3 length is 13 residues. Trimming cost V 3 bases and J 4 bases, with 10 bases left between them. In nucleotides, the CDR3 is TGTGCCAGCAGCTTTACCCAGGGTTACGAGCAGTACGTC. Residues: CASSFTQGYEQYV.

In this sample, this clonotype turned up a few times. The rearrangement joins TRBV5-4 to TRBJ2-3, with D possibly being TRBD2 (5 bases). Germline lookup yields CDR1 SGHNT and CDR2 YYREEE (reference sequence). Trimming pared 0 bases from V and 2 bases from J, leaving 10 bases between. This CDR3 is 15 amino acids long. As DNA, the CDR3 is TGTGCCAGCAGCTTGGTGGGCGGGTACACAGATACGCAGTATTTT. Its protein product is CASSLVGGYTDTQYF. The full variable domain, its missing parts supplied by reference TRBV5-4 and TRBJ2-3, is ETGVTQSPTHLIKTRGQQVTLRCSSQSGHNTVSWYQQALGQGPQFIFQYYREEENGRGNFPPRFSGLQFPNYSSELNVNALELDDSALYLCASSLVGGYTDTQYFGPGTRLTVL.

The J gene is TRBJ2-1, the V gene TRBV7-2, with TRBD2 matching 15 bases. The ends lost 0 bases at V and 11 bases at J; junction bases unmatched: 2. The germline V gene has CDR1 SGHTA and CDR2 FQGNSA. The length of the CDR3 is 15 residues. DNA for the CDR3: TGTGCCAGCAGCTTAGCAGGACTAGCGGGGGGGCAGCAGTTCTTC. It specifies CASSLAGLAGGQQFF.

The J gene is TRBJ2-3, the V gene TRBV7-2; D is possibly TRBD2 (5 bases). This CDR3 spans 13 amino acids. V was pared by 8 bases and J by 4 bases, with 13 bases between. Germline-derived CDR1 and CDR2 are SGHTA and FQGNSA. The chain's CDR3 is CASGGSRADTQYF. The CDR3 bases are TGTGCCAGCGGTGGGAGTAGGGCAGATACGCAGTATTTT.